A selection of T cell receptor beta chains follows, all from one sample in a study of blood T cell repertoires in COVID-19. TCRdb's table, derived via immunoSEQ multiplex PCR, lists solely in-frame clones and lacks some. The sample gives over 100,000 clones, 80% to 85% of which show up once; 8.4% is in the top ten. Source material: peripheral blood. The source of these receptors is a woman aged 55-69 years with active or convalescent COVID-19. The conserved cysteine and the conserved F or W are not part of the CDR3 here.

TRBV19	ASSDPGYRGQPQH
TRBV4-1	ASSQDTSGPDYTDTQY
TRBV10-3	AISEPMGLANTGELF
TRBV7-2	ASSLGTGGEKLF
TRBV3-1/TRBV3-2	ASSPPGGTRAF
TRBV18	ASSPLGLGGNQPQH
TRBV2	ASSWGEGQPQH
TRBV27	ASSLYRTTNFYGYT
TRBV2	ASSETGSGRGF
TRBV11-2	ASSLVSSAARFYGYT
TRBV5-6	ASSFLKGVNTEAF
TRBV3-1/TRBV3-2	ASSLQVSYEQY
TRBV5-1	ASSSPGQGNEQF
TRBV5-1	ASSSPGSGRETQY
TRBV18	ASSPMTSANEQF
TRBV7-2	ASSLVNSYEQY
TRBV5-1	ASSLAPRGPDEKLF
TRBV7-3	ASSLGGSGETQY
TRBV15	ATSSPGLAGGEQF
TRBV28	ASSFWLGDSTDTQY
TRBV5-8	ASTTVETATRMQY
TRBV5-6	ASSPRQDSYEQY
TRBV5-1	ASSLDGGRPNEQF
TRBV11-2	ASSLDLDTKTF
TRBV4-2	ASSQEGDRGNTGELF
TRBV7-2	ASSPQGNYGYT
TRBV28	ASSFYGIKGLAGGRGYNEQF
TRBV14	ASSLRQGLGNTIY
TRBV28	ASSSPATQETQY
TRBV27	ASSLLSTGGNSPLH
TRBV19	ASSKSGVNYGYT
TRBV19	ASSMDREETQY
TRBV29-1	SVVTVDEQF
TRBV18	ASSLMGLLNSPLH
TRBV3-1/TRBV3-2	ASSPGTALYGYT
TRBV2	ASSDRERGVVDTQY
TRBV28	ASSGRAGELF
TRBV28	ASSRGGGLIGTEAF
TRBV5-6	ASSPMTSQETQY
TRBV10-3	AIRPTMNTEAF
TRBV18	ASSPPGSGGGIQY
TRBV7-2	ASSLSTGELGGYT
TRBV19	ASSSSGSLDYGYT
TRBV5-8	ASSRRWTSGNNEQF
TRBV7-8	ASSDQGNEQF
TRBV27	ASSFGDRVTGELF
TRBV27	ASSLQATNYGYT